The following is a TCR beta chain sequence with its context. The target antigen is unknown. These data belong to a study of Tregs in tolerant kidney transplant recipients. Findings and caveats of the study: Findings come from small patient numbers and require larger validation. The most relevant donor-specific Treg TCRbeta repertoire apparently came from expansion with activated donor B cells.

The data were produced by immunoSEQ multiplex PCR, yet TCRdb's version contains in-frame clones alone and is incomplete. The sample carries roughly 250,000 clones, about 80% recorded once. The CDR3 has 15 residues. Germline lookup yields CDR1 SGHRS and CDR2 YFSETQ. The V and J ends lost 1 base and 1 base respectively, with 9 bases between them. The clonotype originates from a human donor in good health. V gene TRBV5-1 combines with J gene TRBJ1-5; the D is unclear. Sequenced input: CD4+ T cells from blood. The CDR3 DNA is TGCGCCAGCAGCTTGACGACGGGGAGCAATCAGCCCCAGCATTTT. Protein sequence: CASSLTTGSNQPQHF.